This T cell receptor (beta chain) was captured by sequencing in a study of technical replicates of blood from a handful of donors. Generated by immunoSEQ multiplex PCR, the TCRdb table keeps only in-frame clones and is missing some. The sample has 84,000 or so clones, roughly 93% seen once. The CDR3 has 16 amino acids. CDR1 is LGHNA, CDR2 YNFKEQ, per germline. Losses at the gene ends were 4 bases for V and 4 bases for J; bases not matched to a gene: 9. This sequence originates from a human donor in good health. Material for sequencing was T cells isolated from PBMCs. J is TRBJ2-3 and V is TRBV4-2; 9 nucleotides line up with TRBD1. The chain's CDR3 is CASSLDGDRDADTQYF. CDR3 nucleotide sequence: TGTGCCAGCAGCCTAGATGGGGACAGGGACGCAGATACGCAGTATTTT.